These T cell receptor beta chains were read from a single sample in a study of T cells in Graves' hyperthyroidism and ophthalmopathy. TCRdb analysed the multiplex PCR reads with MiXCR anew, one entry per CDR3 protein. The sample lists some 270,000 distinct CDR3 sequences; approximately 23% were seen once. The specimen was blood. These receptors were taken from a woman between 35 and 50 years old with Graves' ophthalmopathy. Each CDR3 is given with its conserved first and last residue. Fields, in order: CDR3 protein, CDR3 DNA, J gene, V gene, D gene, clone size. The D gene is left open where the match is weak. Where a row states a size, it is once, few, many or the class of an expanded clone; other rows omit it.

cdr3_aa: CASSLLKQETQYF
cdr3_nt: TGTGCCAGCAGTTTGCTAAAACAAGAGACCCAGTACTTC
j_call: TRBJ2-5
v_call: TRBV28
d_call: -
clone_size: many

cdr3_aa: CASRPTGTGAYYGYTF
cdr3_nt: TGTGCCAGCAGACCCACCGGGACAGGGGCCTACTATGGCTACACCTTC
j_call: TRBJ1-2
v_call: TRBV6-2/TRBV6-3
d_call: TRBD1
clone_size: few

cdr3_aa: CASSSRDFYGYTF
cdr3_nt: TGTGCCAGCAGCTCCCGGGACTTCTATGGCTACACCTTC
j_call: TRBJ1-2
v_call: TRBV11-2
d_call: -
clone_size: many

cdr3_aa: CASSYWRTEAFF
cdr3_nt: TGTGCCAGCAGTTATTGGAGGACTGAAGCTTTCTTT
j_call: TRBJ1-1
v_call: TRBV6-5
d_call: -
clone_size: many

cdr3_aa: CASSSGGSPLHF
cdr3_nt: TGTGCCAGCAGTTCGGGAGGTTCACCCCTCCACTTT
j_call: TRBJ1-6
v_call: TRBV12-3/TRBV12-4
d_call: -
clone_size: many

cdr3_aa: CASSAWDGGVTDTQYF
cdr3_nt: TGTGCCAGCAGTGCCTGGGACGGAGGGGTCACAGATACGCAGTATTTT
j_call: TRBJ2-3
v_call: TRBV25-1
d_call: -
clone_size: many

cdr3_aa: CASSLDLAGVTNTGELFF
cdr3_nt: TGCGCCAGCAGCTTGGACCTAGCGGGGGTCACGAACACCGGGGAGCTGTTTTTT
j_call: TRBJ2-2
v_call: TRBV5-1
d_call: TRBD2
clone_size: many

cdr3_aa: CAWSVHNKYLSGETQYF
cdr3_nt: TGTGCCTGGAGTGTCCACAACAAATACTTATCCGGGGAGACCCAGTACTTC
j_call: TRBJ2-5
v_call: TRBV30
d_call: -
clone_size: many

cdr3_aa: CASNVPGQIYGYTF
cdr3_nt: TGTGCCAGCAACGTTCCGGGACAGATCTATGGCTACACCTTC
j_call: TRBJ1-2
v_call: TRBV11-1
d_call: TRBD1
clone_size: -

cdr3_aa: CASSSGVYGYTF
cdr3_nt: TGTGCCAGCAGTTCGGGAGTCTATGGCTACACCTTC
j_call: TRBJ1-2
v_call: TRBV28
d_call: -
clone_size: many

cdr3_aa: CAWSVRWSSYEQYF
cdr3_nt: TGTGCCTGGAGTGTTCGGTGGAGCTCCTACGAGCAGTACTTC
j_call: TRBJ2-7
v_call: TRBV30
d_call: -
clone_size: few

cdr3_aa: CASSLGRVDRATGELFF
cdr3_nt: TGTGCCAGCAGCTTGGGGAGGGTGGACAGGGCCACCGGGGAGCTGTTTTTT
j_call: TRBJ2-2
v_call: TRBV5-4
d_call: TRBD1
clone_size: many

cdr3_aa: CASSHTLPRTSGRTGTGELFF
cdr3_nt: TGTGCCAGCAGTCACACACTCCCAAGGACTAGCGGGAGAACGGGCACCGGGGAGCTGTTTTTT
j_call: TRBJ2-2
v_call: TRBV6-4
d_call: TRBD2
clone_size: many

cdr3_aa: CASSLDRGFEAFF
cdr3_nt: TGTGCCAGCAGCTTGGACAGGGGGTTTGAAGCTTTCTTT
j_call: TRBJ1-1
v_call: TRBV5-5
d_call: TRBD1
clone_size: many

cdr3_aa: CASSFDRGNYEQYF
cdr3_nt: TGCGCCAGCAGCTTCGATCGCGGGAACTACGAGCAGTACTTC
j_call: TRBJ2-7
v_call: TRBV5-1
d_call: -
clone_size: many

cdr3_aa: CASSAGTSGSYEQYF
cdr3_nt: TGTGCCAGCAGCGCTGGGACTAGCGGGAGTTACGAGCAGTACTTC
j_call: TRBJ2-7
v_call: TRBV9
d_call: TRBD2
clone_size: many

cdr3_aa: CASSLAGRRSTEAFF
cdr3_nt: TGTGCCAGCAGTTTAGCGGGACGGAGGAGCACTGAAGCTTTCTTT
j_call: TRBJ1-1
v_call: TRBV12-3/TRBV12-4
d_call: -
clone_size: -

cdr3_aa: CSAPPGARDYGYTF
cdr3_nt: TGCAGTGCTCCCCCCGGGGCCAGGGATTATGGCTACACCTTC
j_call: TRBJ1-2
v_call: TRBV20-1
d_call: -
clone_size: many

cdr3_aa: CASSPGLAGRGEETQYF
cdr3_nt: TGTGCCAGCAGCCCGGGACTAGCGGGAAGGGGGGAAGAGACCCAGTACTTC
j_call: TRBJ2-5
v_call: TRBV11-2
d_call: TRBD2
clone_size: many

cdr3_aa: CASSGQMNTEAFF
cdr3_nt: TGTGCCAGCAGCGGGCAGATGAACACTGAAGCTTTCTTT
j_call: TRBJ1-1
v_call: TRBV11-2
d_call: -
clone_size: many

cdr3_aa: CASSYSATRRYEQYF
cdr3_nt: TGTGCCAGCAGTTACTCCGCGACTAGGCGCTACGAGCAGTACTTC
j_call: TRBJ2-7
v_call: TRBV6-5
d_call: -
clone_size: many

cdr3_aa: CASSYSGRVDGELFF
cdr3_nt: TGTGCCAGCAGTTACTCAGGCAGGGTTGACGGGGAGCTGTTTTTT
j_call: TRBJ2-2
v_call: TRBV6-5
d_call: -
clone_size: -

cdr3_aa: CAWDGKDGLAEQYF
cdr3_nt: TGTGCCTGGGATGGTAAGGATGGACTAGCGGAGCAGTACTTC
j_call: TRBJ2-7
v_call: TRBV30
d_call: TRBD2
clone_size: many

cdr3_aa: CASSFGTSGNTGELFF
cdr3_nt: TGTGCCAGCAGCTTCGGGACTAGCGGGAACACCGGGGAGCTGTTTTTT
j_call: TRBJ2-2
v_call: TRBV3-1
d_call: TRBD2
clone_size: few

cdr3_aa: CASSPSGGRGGEQYF
cdr3_nt: TGTGCCAGCAGCCCTAGCGGCGGGAGGGGGGGTGAGCAGTACTTC
j_call: TRBJ2-7
v_call: TRBV28
d_call: TRBD2
clone_size: many

cdr3_aa: CASSEEYSYGYTF
cdr3_nt: TGTGCCAGCAGTGAAGAATACAGCTATGGCTACACCTTC
j_call: TRBJ1-2
v_call: TRBV2
d_call: -
clone_size: many

cdr3_aa: CTVARPLGGLNTEAFF
cdr3_nt: TGCACCGTGGCCAGGCCTCTCGGGGGGTTGAACACTGAAGCTTTCTTT
j_call: TRBJ1-1
v_call: TRBV20-1
d_call: -
clone_size: many

cdr3_aa: CSARDPGEGSGWDEQYF
cdr3_nt: TGCAGTGCTAGAGATCCCGGCGAAGGTAGCGGTTGGGACGAGCAGTACTTC
j_call: TRBJ2-7
v_call: TRBV20-1
d_call: -
clone_size: many

cdr3_aa: CASSYSFDRTMGEQYF
cdr3_nt: TGTGCCAGCAGTTACTCGTTCGACCGAACAATGGGGGAGCAGTACTTC
j_call: TRBJ2-7
v_call: TRBV6-5
d_call: -
clone_size: many

cdr3_aa: CAGSQAVSSTDTQYF
cdr3_nt: TGTGCCGGCAGCCAAGCCGTCTCTAGCACAGATACGCAGTATTTT
j_call: TRBJ2-3
v_call: TRBV14
d_call: -
clone_size: many

cdr3_aa: CASDSSRGREGPAFF
cdr3_nt: TGTGCCAGCGACTCAAGCAGGGGGCGCGAGGGTCCAGCTTTCTTT
j_call: TRBJ1-1
v_call: TRBV6-1
d_call: TRBD1
clone_size: few

cdr3_aa: CASSLGARYPYNSPLHF
cdr3_nt: TGTGCCAGCAGCTTGGGGGCGAGGTACCCCTATAATTCACCCCTCCACTTT
j_call: TRBJ1-6
v_call: TRBV11-2
d_call: -
clone_size: many

cdr3_aa: CASSSFPGGGKLGNTIYF
cdr3_nt: TGTGCCAGCAGTTCGTTTCCGGGAGGGGGCAAGCTAGGAAACACCATATATTTT
j_call: TRBJ1-3
v_call: TRBV28
d_call: TRBD1
clone_size: many

cdr3_aa: CSVDGTEREMSDTQYF
cdr3_nt: TGCAGCGTCGACGGGACAGAGCGGGAGATGTCAGATACGCAGTATTTT
j_call: TRBJ2-3
v_call: TRBV29-1
d_call: -
clone_size: many

cdr3_aa: CASSLDRTSGRGNIQYF
cdr3_nt: TGTGCCAGCAGCTTAGATCGGACTAGCGGGAGGGGAAACATTCAGTACTTC
j_call: TRBJ2-4
v_call: TRBV11-2
d_call: TRBD2
clone_size: -

cdr3_aa: CASSLDDRVYQPQHF
cdr3_nt: TGTGCCAGCAGTCTAGATGACAGGGTATACCAGCCCCAGCATTTT
j_call: TRBJ1-5
v_call: TRBV2
d_call: TRBD1
clone_size: many

cdr3_aa: CSASPWTENTEAFF
cdr3_nt: TGCAGTGCCTCGCCCTGGACAGAGAACACTGAAGCTTTCTTT
j_call: TRBJ1-1
v_call: TRBV20-1
d_call: -
clone_size: many

cdr3_aa: CAWSTGTGGYGYTF
cdr3_nt: TGTGCCTGGAGTACCGGGACAGGGGGCTATGGCTACACCTTC
j_call: TRBJ1-2
v_call: TRBV30
d_call: TRBD1
clone_size: many

cdr3_aa: CASSLDITQGSSPLHF
cdr3_nt: TGCGCCAGCAGCCTGGACATTACTCAGGGCAGTTCACCCCTCCACTTT
j_call: TRBJ1-6
v_call: TRBV5-1
d_call: -
clone_size: many

cdr3_aa: CASSLSFAGAKEQYF
cdr3_nt: TGTGCCAGCAGCTTATCGTTCGCGGGAGCGAAAGAGCAGTACTTC
j_call: TRBJ2-7
v_call: TRBV7-2
d_call: TRBD2
clone_size: many

cdr3_aa: CASSLPDRDAYGYTF
cdr3_nt: TGTGCCAGCAGCTTACCGGACAGGGACGCCTATGGCTACACCTTC
j_call: TRBJ1-2
v_call: TRBV7-8
d_call: TRBD1
clone_size: many

cdr3_aa: CASSYSLSTGGLGTEAFF
cdr3_nt: TGTGCCAGCAGTTACTCGCTGAGCACAGGGGGCCTAGGGACTGAAGCTTTCTTT
j_call: TRBJ1-1
v_call: TRBV6-2/TRBV6-3
d_call: TRBD1
clone_size: many

cdr3_aa: CASSIGTGPRELFF
cdr3_nt: TGTGCCAGTAGTATAGGGACAGGGCCTCGGGAGCTGTTTTTT
j_call: TRBJ2-2
v_call: TRBV19
d_call: TRBD1
clone_size: many